The next 7 T cell receptor beta chains were all read from a single sample in a study of blood T cell repertoires in COVID-19. Measured with immunoSEQ multiplex PCR; TCRdb has only the in-frame clones, and not every one. The sample comprises about 280,000 clones, less than 90% of which are singletons, and less than 15% rests with the top ten. The sample comprised peripheral blood. All receptors come from a human donor in a cohort sampled during active COVID-19.

Note on this clone: Germline is not matched at one junction end, which may reflect a read error. V usage is TRBV14 and J usage is TRBJ2-5, with 7 nucleotides matching TRBD1. The CDR3 has 12 residues. Per the germline V gene, CDR1 is SGHDN and CDR2 is FVKESK. The CDR3 reads CASSTQGEIQYF. The CDR3 nucleotides are TGTGCCAGCAGCACGCAGGGGGAGATCCAGTACTTC.

J is TRBJ1-5 and V is TRBV30; weak D call: TRBD1 (5 bases). The CDR3 contains 13 residues. V was trimmed by 4 bases and J by 2 bases, leaving 9 bases between them. Germline CDR1 reads GTSNPN; CDR2 reads SVGIG (reference sequence). The CDR3 spells CAWNSGGNQPQHF. The CDR3 nucleotides read TGTGCCTGGAATTCGGGGGGCAATCAGCCCCAGCATTTT.

This sequence joins TRBV30 and TRBJ1-5; possible D gene TRBD1, 5 bases. Trimming removed 5 bases at V and 7 bases at J, with 15 bases between. The CDR3 is 13 amino acids. Per germline, CDR1 GTSNPN and CDR2 SVGIG (reference sequence). The CDR3 sequence is CAWAIQGGQPQHF. CDR3 nucleotide sequence: TGTGCCTGGGCCATCCAGGGTGGACAGCCCCAGCATTTT.

The chain combines TRBV5-1 with TRBJ1-6; perhaps TRBD1 as D (5 bases). V lost 4 bases and J lost 7, with 12 bases in between. This CDR3 has 14 residues. CDR1 and CDR2 (germline): SGHRS, YFSETQ. Here the CDR3 DNA reads TGCGCCAGCAGCGCGGGGAGGGACAATTCACCCCTCCACTTT. Translating gives CASSAGRDNSPLHF.

This clone was detected only once. The CDR3 reads CASSLLAGTGELFF. As DNA, the CDR3 is TGTGCCAGCAGCCTTCTGGCGGGCACCGGGGAGCTGTTTTTT. The chain joins TRBV7-9 to TRBJ2-2; tentative D call: TRBD2 (5 bases). The CDR3 contains 14 residues. The V gene lost 5 bases and the J gene lost 4 bases, with 11 bases spanning the gap. Per germline, CDR1 SEHNR and CDR2 FQNEAQ (reference sequence).

CDR3: CASSIVRGDEGLFF. DNA for the CDR3: TGTGCCAGTAGTATAGTCAGGGGCGACGAGGGACTGTTTTTT. The chain is built from TRBV19 and TRBJ1-4; possible D gene TRBD1, 6 bases. Trimming cost V 1 base and J 13 bases, with 16 bases left between them. The length of the CDR3 is 14 residues. Germline CDR1 reads LNHDA; CDR2 reads SQIVND (reference sequence). Full variable domain (remainder filled in from reference TRBV19 and TRBJ1-4): DGGITQSPKYLFRKEGQNVTLSCEQNLNHDAMYWYRQDPGQGLRLIYYSQIVNDFQKGDIAEGYSVSREKKESFPLTVTSAQKNPTAFYLCASSIVRGDEGLFFGSGTQLSVL.

V gene TRBV3-1 (or the pseudogene TRBV3-2) combines with J gene TRBJ1-3; D is possibly TRBD1 (5 bases). This CDR3 spans 15 amino acids. From germline, CDR1 is LGHDT and CDR2 YNNKEL (reference sequence). The V and J ends lost 1 base and 0 bases respectively, with 7 bases between them. CDR3 loop: CASSQAGGSGNTIYF. Written as DNA, the CDR3 is TGTGCCAGCAGCCAAGCCGGGGGCTCTGGAAACACCATATATTTT.